This T cell receptor beta chain was captured by sequencing in a study of T cell changes during pregnancy in multiple sclerosis. Concerning this clone: A junction end diverges from the germline sequence, so it may reflect a read error. The sample carries other DNA sequences with the same CDR3.

Sequencing used immunoSEQ multiplex PCR; TCRdb keeps in-frame clones, though not all of them. The sample consists of some 48,000 clones, around 90% of them appearing once. The germline gives CDR1 MNHEY, CDR2 SVGAGI. There are 14 residues in the CDR3. The V call is TRBV6-5, the J call TRBJ2-7, with 10 bases aligning to TRBD1. The sequence derives from a female donor in good health, enrolled as a control in a pregnancy study. The sequencing used CD4+ T cells from peripheral blood mononuclear cells, collected after pregnancy. Here the CDR3 DNA reads TGCGCCAGCAGTTCATTGGGACAGGGGTACGAGCAGTACTTC. It is translated as CASSSLGQGYEQYF.